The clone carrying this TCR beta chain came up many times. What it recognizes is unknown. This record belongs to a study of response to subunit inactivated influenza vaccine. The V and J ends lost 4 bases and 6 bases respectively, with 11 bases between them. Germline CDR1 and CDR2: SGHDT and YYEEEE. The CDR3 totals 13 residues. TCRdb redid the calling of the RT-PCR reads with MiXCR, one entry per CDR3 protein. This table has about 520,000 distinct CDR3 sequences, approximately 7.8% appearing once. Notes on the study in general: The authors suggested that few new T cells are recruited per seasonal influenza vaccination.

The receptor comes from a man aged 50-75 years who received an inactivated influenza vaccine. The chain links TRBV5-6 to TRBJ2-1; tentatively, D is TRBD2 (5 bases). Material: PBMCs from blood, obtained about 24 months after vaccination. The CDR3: CASSLLARNEQFF. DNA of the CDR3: TGTGCCAGCAGCCTCCTAGCTCGCAATGAGCAGTTCTTC.